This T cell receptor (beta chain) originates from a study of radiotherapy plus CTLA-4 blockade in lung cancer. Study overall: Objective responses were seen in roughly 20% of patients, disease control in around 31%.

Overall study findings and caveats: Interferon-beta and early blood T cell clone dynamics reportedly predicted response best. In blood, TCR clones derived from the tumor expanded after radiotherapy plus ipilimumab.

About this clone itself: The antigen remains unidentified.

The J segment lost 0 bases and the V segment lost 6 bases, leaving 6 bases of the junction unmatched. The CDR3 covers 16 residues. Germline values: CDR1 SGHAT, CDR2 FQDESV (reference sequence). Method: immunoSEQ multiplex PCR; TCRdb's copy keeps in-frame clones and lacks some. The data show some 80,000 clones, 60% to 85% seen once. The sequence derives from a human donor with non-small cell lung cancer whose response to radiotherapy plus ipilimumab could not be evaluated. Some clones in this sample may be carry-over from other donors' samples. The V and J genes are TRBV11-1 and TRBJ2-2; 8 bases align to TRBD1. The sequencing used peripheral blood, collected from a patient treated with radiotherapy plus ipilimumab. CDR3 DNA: TGTGCCAGCAGGAGACCGGGACAGGCGAACACCGGGGAGCTGTTTTTT. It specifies CASRRPGQANTGELFF.